One TCR beta chain is described in this entry. Its antigen remains unidentified. These data come from a study of cytomegalovirus exposure and HLA in healthy donors. The study's findings and limits: Another analysis was done later, and it associated around 15,000 TCR beta sequences with HLA alleles at 0.05 false discovery rate. Later on, a genetic analysis was performed. It linked a missense variant in DCLRE1C with V- and J-gene trimming of TCR beta.

Looked up from germline, CDR1 is SGHTA and CDR2 is FQGNSA. V was clipped by 4 bases and J by 5 bases; unmatched bases: 9. This CDR3 has 15 residues. The PCR ran on 60 Vbeta and 13 Jbeta primers. Using immunoSEQ multiplex PCR, the repertoire was profiled, and TCRdb retains in-frame clones only, with some absent. This table holds some 150,000 clones, approximately 87% found once. The source is a man in his forties or fifties in good health and CMV-seronegative. The sequencing sample was made of PBMCs. The V gene is TRBV7-2, the J gene TRBJ2-5, with 8 bases identical to TRBD1. The CDR3: CASSSWTGSFETQYF. CDR3 bases: TGTGCCAGCAGCTCTTGGACAGGGTCATTCGAGACCCAGTACTTC.